One TCR beta chain is described in this entry. Trimming took 5 bases from V and 4 from J, leaving 11 bases between them. This CDR3 region has 14 residues. Germline V gene lookup returns CDR1 LNHDA and CDR2 SQIVND (reference sequence). The sample comes from a study of T cell changes during pregnancy in multiple sclerosis. Sequencing used immunoSEQ multiplex PCR; TCRdb keeps in-frame clones, though not all of them. The sample lists about 73,000 clones; around nine tenths were seen once. The specimen comprised peripheral blood, sampled in the second trimester of pregnancy. This receptor was identified in a female donor in good health, enrolled as a control in a pregnancy study. This chain connects TRBV19 to TRBJ1-4; D is uncertain. CDR3 sequence: CASSVGAGNEKLFF. The CDR3 nucleotides read TGTGCCAGTAGTGTGGGCGCAGGTAATGAAAAACTGTTTTTT. The full variable domain, with the rest looked up from reference TRBV19 and TRBJ1-4, is DGGITQSPKYLFRKEGQNVTLSCEQNLNHDAMYWYRQDPGQGLRLIYYSQIVNDFQKGDIAEGYSVSREKKESFPLTVTSAQKNPTAFYLCASSVGAGNEKLFFGSGTQLSVL.